The present entry profiles one T cell receptor (beta chain) with its context. Its target is not known. Sequencing was performed with immunoSEQ multiplex PCR; in TCRdb, only in-frame clones are kept and a portion is missing. The repertoire holds under 20,000 clones, with around 90% as singletons. This entry comes from a study of lymphopenia after photon versus proton radiotherapy. Overall study results and limits: Oligoclonal CD8+ Temra expansion after nadir drove photon patients' diversity drop. Photon-treated patients lost naive T cells and TCR diversity; proton-treated stayed stable. Only patients who died were analyzed for survival; proton advantage is unproven. Post-nadir TCR diversity decline inversely tracked overall survival among those who died.

CDR3 length: 15 amino acids. V was shortened by 1 base and J by 10 bases, with 16 bases between the two germline ends. Germline lookup yields CDR1 LNHDA and CDR2 SQIVND (reference sequence). The J gene is TRBJ1-4, the V gene TRBV19; perhaps TRBD1 as D (5 bases). The material sequenced was peripheral blood, taken from a patient treated with photon-based radiotherapy. The sequence was obtained from a man aged 60 to 69 with pancreatic cancer. CDR3 sequence reads: CASSIVVPPGGKLFF. The CDR3, as DNA: TGTGCCAGTAGTATAGTGGTCCCACCGGGGGGAAAACTGTTTTTT.